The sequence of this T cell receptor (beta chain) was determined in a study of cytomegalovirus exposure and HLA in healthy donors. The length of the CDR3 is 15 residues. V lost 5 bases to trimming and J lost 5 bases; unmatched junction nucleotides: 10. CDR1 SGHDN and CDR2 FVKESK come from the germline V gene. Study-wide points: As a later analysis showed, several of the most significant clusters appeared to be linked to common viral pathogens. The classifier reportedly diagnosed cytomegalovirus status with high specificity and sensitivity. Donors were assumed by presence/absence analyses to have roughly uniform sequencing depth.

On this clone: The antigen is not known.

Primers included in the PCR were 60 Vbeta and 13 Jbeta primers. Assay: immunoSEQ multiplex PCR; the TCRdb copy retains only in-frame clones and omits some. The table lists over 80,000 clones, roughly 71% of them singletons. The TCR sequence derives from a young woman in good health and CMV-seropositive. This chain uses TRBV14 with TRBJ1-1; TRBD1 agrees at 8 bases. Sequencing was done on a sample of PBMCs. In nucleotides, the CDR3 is TGTGCCAGCAGCGCAAGGTCCCAGGGGGCAACTGAAGCTTTCTTT. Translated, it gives CASSARSQGATEAFF.